This passage covers 5 T cell receptor beta chains from one sample sequenced in a study of naive CD8 T cells in extremely preterm neonates. Libraries were prepared by immunoSEQ multiplex PCR; TCRdb keeps only in-frame clonotypes and omits some of them. Of about 7,000 clones listed, roughly 98% are singletons. The sequencing sample was made of naive CD8+ T cells from blood. Receptors were obtained from a human donor in good health.

J is TRBJ1-4 and V is TRBV7-6; 12 nucleotides line up with TRBD1. This CDR3 is built from 15 residues. After removal of 8 bases from V and 5 bases from J, the junction contained 6 bases not matched to a gene. Germline lookup yields CDR1 SGHVS and CDR2 FNYEAQ. CDR3 DNA sequence: TGTGCCAGCGGGACAGGGGGCGGTCAGAATGAAAAACTGTTTTTT. Its translation is CASGTGGGQNEKLFF.

The rearrangement links TRBV7-9 to TRBJ2-4; no clear D. The CDR3 contains 16 residues. Germline V lookup: CDR1 SEHNR, CDR2 FQNEAQ (reference sequence). Trimming left V 5 bases short and J 0 bases short, with 14 bases between. CDR3: CASSASISIAKNIQYF. In nucleotides, the CDR3 is TGTGCCAGCAGCGCCAGTATCTCGATAGCCAAAAACATTCAGTACTTC.

This chain joins TRBV11-2 and TRBJ2-7; 14 nucleotides align to TRBD2. Germline V lookup: CDR1 SGHAT, CDR2 FQNNGV. With 5 bases clipped from V and 0 bases from J, the junction kept 6 bases outside the gene matches. The CDR3 sequence is 17 residues long. Here the CDR3 reads CASSRGLAGDRSYEQYF. DNA for the CDR3: TGTGCCAGCAGCCGGGGACTAGCGGGGGACCGCTCCTACGAGCAGTACTTC.

The chain carries TRBV9 and TRBJ2-1, with 8 bases aligning to TRBD2. V was clipped by 0 bases and J by 0 bases; unmatched bases: 11. CDR1 is SGDLS, CDR2 YYNGEE, per germline. The CDR3 is 19 residues long. CDR3 in DNA: TGTGCCAGCAGCGTAGTGGGACGGGGGGGCCTGAGCTCCTACAATGAGCAGTTCTTC. The encoded protein is CASSVVGRGGLSSYNEQFF.

V and J are TRBV9 and TRBJ2-3; 12 bases are shared with TRBD2. The trim removed 1 base at V and 2 bases at J, leaving 5 bases unmatched. Germline CDR1 is SGDLS and CDR2 is YYNGEE. The CDR3 is 17 amino acids. CDR3 sequence (DNA): TGTGCCAGCAGCGTAATCTCTAGCGGGGGGGCCACAGATACGCAGTATTTT. Translated: CASSVISSGGATDTQYF.